One and the same sample provided the 6 T cell receptor beta chains below, sequenced in a study of T cells in Graves' hyperthyroidism and ophthalmopathy. Amplified regions were TCR beta CDR3 sequences from RNA transcripts. Primed by the HTBI set, a first-round RT-PCR was run on the TCR CDR3. Each CDR3 protein gets one entry after TCRdb re-called the multiplex PCR reads with MiXCR. Altogether 600,000 to 750,000 distinct CDR3 sequences are present, roughly 17% being singletons, with the ten largest covering about 16%. Sequenced material: blood. These receptor sequences come from a man aged 50-59 years with Graves' hyperthyroidism.

The chain links TRBV4-3 to TRBJ2-6; D is unclear. CDR1 LGHNA and CDR2 YSLEER come from the germline V gene. Trimming removed 2 bases from V and 0 bases from J, with 5 bases in between. The CDR3 extends over 15 amino acids. CDR3 residues: CASSQSSSGANVLTF. The CDR3 region has the DNA TGCGCCAGCAGCCAATCGAGCTCTGGGGCCAACGTCCTGACTTTC.

This chain links TRBV20-1 with TRBJ2-4; D uncertain. Trimming took off 4 bases at V and 4 bases at J, with 11 bases between the two ends. From germline, CDR1 is DFQATT and CDR2 SNEGSKA (reference sequence). This CDR3 region has 13 residues. CDR3 DNA: TGCAGTGCTACGGGTCCGATGAAAAACATTCAGTACTTC. The encoded protein is CSATGPMKNIQYF.

This clonotype has just a few counts. The rearrangement links TRBV30 to TRBJ1-3, with D unclear. Trimming left V 3 bases short and J 4 bases short, with 13 bases between. CDR1 is GTSNPN, CDR2 SVGIG, per germline (reference sequence). The CDR3 is 14 amino acids. The CDR3 bases are TGTGCCTGGAGCCCACTGCTAGGCGGAAACACCATATATTTT. Encoded protein: CAWSPLLGGNTIYF.

This clonotype has ten or more counts. The chain combines TRBV20-1 with TRBJ2-7; no firm D call. The germline V gene encodes CDR1 DFQATT and CDR2 SNEGSKA (reference sequence). This CDR3 contains 15 residues. V was pared by 0 bases and J by 3 bases, with 15 bases between. Here the CDR3 reads CSARDLGWAVYEQYF. CDR3 DNA: TGCAGTGCTAGAGATCTGGGGTGGGCGGTCTACGAGCAGTACTTC.

This clonotype showed up just a few times. The chain combines TRBV4-3 with TRBJ2-7, with 10 positions matching TRBD2. Germline V gene sequence: CDR1 LGHNA, CDR2 YSLEER. This CDR3 has 15 residues. Losses at the gene ends were 3 bases for V and 0 bases for J; bases not matched to a gene: 2. In nucleotides, the CDR3 is TGCGCCAGCAGCCACGGACTAGCGGTCTCCTACGAGCAGTACTTC. Protein: CASSHGLAVSYEQYF.

V gene TRBV12-3 or TRBV12-4 combines with J gene TRBJ2-3, with TRBD2 identical over 16 bases. CDR3 size: 18 residues. The J segment lost 3 bases and the V segment lost 6 bases, leaving 9 bases of the junction unmatched. The CDR3: CASSGPLGLAGGTDTQYF. DNA for the CDR3: TGTGCCAGCAGCGGCCCCCTGGGACTAGCGGGAGGGACAGATACGCAGTATTTT.